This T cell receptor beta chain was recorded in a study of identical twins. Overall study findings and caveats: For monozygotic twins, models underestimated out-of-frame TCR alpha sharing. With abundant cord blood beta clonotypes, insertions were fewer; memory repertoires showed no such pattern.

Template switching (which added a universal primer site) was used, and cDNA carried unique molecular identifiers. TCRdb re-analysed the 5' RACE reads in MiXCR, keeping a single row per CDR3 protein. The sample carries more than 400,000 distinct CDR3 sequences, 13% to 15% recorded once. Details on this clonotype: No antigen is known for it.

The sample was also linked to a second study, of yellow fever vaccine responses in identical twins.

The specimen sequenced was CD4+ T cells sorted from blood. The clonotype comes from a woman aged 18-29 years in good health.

The CDR3 DNA reads TGTGCCAGCAGTTACTCGAGGGCAAAAGCCGGGAGGAGGACCCAGTACTTC. It encodes CASSYSRAKAGRRTQYF. The rearrangement links TRBV6-5 to TRBJ2-5, with 7 positions matching TRBD2. There are 17 residues in the CDR3. Per germline, CDR1 MNHEY and CDR2 SVGAGI. V was clipped by 0 bases and J by 7 bases; unmatched bases: 14.